The present T cell receptor (beta chain) was sequenced within a study of blood T cell repertoires in COVID-19. At the level of the study: Samples taken during acute and convalescent COVID-19 were collected in the United States, Italy and Spain. Sample material is recorded as cDNA or gDNA derived from T cells, B-cell-depleted T cells, or PBMCs.

Authors' processing steps: Amplification with reference gene primers provided the estimates of nucleated cell counts. Assay: immunoSEQ multiplex PCR; the TCRdb copy retains only in-frame clones and omits some. That table furnishes V, J and clone size, whereas the DNA furnished D and trimming. The data contain nearly 200,000 clones, approximately 91% of them singletons. The germline CDR1 and CDR2 sequences are MNHEY and SMNVEV (reference sequence). The V and J ends lost 2 bases and 1 base respectively, with 11 bases between them. The CDR3 loop spans 15 amino acids. The specimen was peripheral blood. The sequence derives from a woman in her thirties or forties who had recovered from COVID-19. This chain connects TRBV27 to TRBJ1-1; weak D call: TRBD1 (6 bases). The CDR3 loop reads CASSLTVGANTEAFF. DNA of the CDR3: TGTGCCAGCAGTTTAACGGTGGGGGCGAACACTGAAGCTTTCTTT.